This is a list of T cell receptor beta chains from one sample in a study of neoadjuvant nivolumab and ipilimumab in lung cancer. Produced via immunoSEQ multiplex PCR; TCRdb's table is partial and in-frame only. The sample comprises over 25,000 clones, about 83% of which are singletons, and 4.5% to 5.5% rests with the top ten. Sequencing used tumor tissue, obtained after neoadjuvant nivolumab, alone or with ipilimumab, at or shortly before surgery. The origin of the receptors is an adult with non-small cell lung cancer. The CDR3 runs from the conserved cysteine through the conserved F or W. D genes are given only for firm matches.

V gene	J gene	D gene	CDR3 protein	CDR3 DNA
TRBV6-5	TRBJ1-6	-	CASSSTVGGASPLHF	TGTGCCAGCAGTTCCACCGTTGGGGGAGCGTCACCCCTCCACTTT
TRBV9	TRBJ1-2	TRBD1	CASSVTGQGYTF	TGTGCCAGCAGCGTGACAGGGCAAGGCTACACCTTC
TRBV6-5	TRBJ1-6	-	CASTDRQPHNSPLHF	TGTGCCAGCACCGACCGACAGCCTCATAATTCACCCCTCCACTTT
TRBV6-5	TRBJ2-5	TRBD1	CASSIQGKTQYF	TGTGCCAGCAGCATACAGGGGAAGACCCAGTACTTC
TRBV5-1	TRBJ2-7	TRBD1	CASSLRSAVTGGYEQYF	TGCGCCAGCAGCTTGAGGTCGGCGGTGACAGGGGGGTACGAGCAGTACTTC
TRBV11-2	TRBJ2-3	TRBD1	CASSIDREDTQYF	TGTGCCAGCAGCATCGACAGGGAAGATACGCAGTATTTT
TRBV7-9	TRBJ2-2	-	CASSLDRDFAGELFF	TGTGCCAGCAGCTTAGACAGGGATTTTGCCGGGGAGCTGTTTTTT
TRBV5-5	TRBJ1-2	TRBD1	CASSLATTGGGYTF	TGTGCCAGCAGCTTGGCCACGACAGGGGGTGGCTACACCTTC
TRBV11-2	TRBJ2-1	TRBD1	CASSLASGTGVYNEQFF	TGTGCCAGCAGCTTAGCTTCCGGGACAGGGGTCTACAATGAGCAGTTCTTC
TRBV6-6	TRBJ2-3	-	CASSYGEVDTQYF	TGTGCCAGCAGTTACGGAGAGGTAGATACGCAGTATTTT
TRBV6-1	TRBJ2-3	-	CASSEMGDTQYF	TGTGCCAGCAGTGAAATGGGAGATACGCAGTATTTT
TRBV2	TRBJ2-6	-	CASSEGESGANVLTF	TGTGCCAGCAGTGAGGGGGAATCTGGGGCCAACGTCCTGACTTTC
TRBV30	TRBJ1-5	-	CAWSVRGQRFYSNQPQHF	TGTGCCTGGAGTGTACGCGGTCAGAGATTTTATAGCAATCAGCCCCAGCATTTT
TRBV7-2	TRBJ2-7	-	CASSLVGHEQYF	TGTGCCAGCAGCTTAGTTGGCCACGAGCAGTACTTC
TRBV15	TRBJ2-1	-	CATSAGPLSYNEQFF	TGTGCCACCAGCGCCGGTCCTCTATCCTACAATGAGCAGTTCTTC
TRBV4-3	TRBJ2-5	TRBD2	CASSPRTSGSETQYF	TGCGCCAGCAGCCCTCGGACTAGCGGGAGTGAGACCCAGTACTTC
TRBV5-1	TRBJ2-3	TRBD1	CATCRGHTDTQYF	TGCGCCACTTGCAGGGGGCATACAGATACGCAGTATTTT